This entry lists 20 T cell receptor beta chains sequenced from one sample in a study of T cells in localized non-small cell lung cancer. Sequencing was performed with immunoSEQ multiplex PCR; in TCRdb, only in-frame clones are kept and a portion is missing. The table has over a thousand clones, 34% seen once. The material was lung tumor tissue, obtained before any cancer treatment. Receptor source: a male donor older than 55 with stage I lung adenocarcinoma.

This clone has a handful of counts. The chain is built from TRBV9 and TRBJ2-1; 14 bases fit TRBD2. Germline loops: CDR1 SGDLS, CDR2 YYNGEE. This CDR3 spans 16 amino acids. J was trimmed by 1 base and V by 6 bases; bases with no gene match: 3. CDR3 DNA: TGTGCCAGCACCGGACTAGCGGGGGGTTCCTACAATGAGCAGTTCTTC. Translation gives CASTGLAGGSYNEQFF.

The CDR3 DNA follows: TGTGCCAGCAGTGCGACAGCTCAGCCCCAGCATTTT. This gives the protein CASSATAQPQHF. The chain recombines TRBV6-8 with TRBJ1-5; tentative D call: TRBD1 (5 bases). The V gene's germline CDR1 is MNHGY and CDR2 SAAAGT. V was shortened by 5 bases and J by 6 bases, with 8 bases between the two germline ends. The CDR3 has 12 amino acids.

This chain connects TRBV15 to TRBJ2-3; TRBD2 aligns across 11 bases. Germline CDR1 is LNHNV and CDR2 is YYDKDF (reference sequence). CDR3 length: 19 residues. The ends lost 5 bases at V and 2 bases at J; junction bases unmatched: 15. The CDR3 DNA is TGTGCCACCAGCTCTGCCCGGGCTAGCGGGGGGTCTATCACAGATACGCAGTATTTT. This encodes CATSSARASGGSITDTQYF.

This sequence joins TRBV10-2 and TRBJ2-7; no clear D. In germline, CDR1 is WSHSY, CDR2 SAAADI. The V end was cut by 3 bases, the J end by 7 bases, with 13 bases between. The CDR3 contains 13 residues. The CDR3 DNA follows: TGCGCCAGCAGTGACCCGGGCCGCCGGGAGCAGTACTTC. It codes for CASSDPGRREQYF.

The chain employs TRBV10-3 and TRBJ2-7, with 8 bases lining up with TRBD1. Looked up from germline, CDR1 is ENHRY and CDR2 is SYGVKD. Unmatched junction bases numbered 4, after V lost 4 bases and J lost 2 bases. The CDR3 is 14 amino acids. In DNA, the CDR3 is TGTGCCATCAGTGCGGACAGGGTAACCTACGAGCAGTACTTC. Protein sequence: CAISADRVTYEQYF.

V gene TRBV5-1 combines with J gene TRBJ2-3; 10 bases map to TRBD2. The CDR3 consists of 17 residues. V shed 0 bases, J shed 3 bases, and the junction held 7 bases outside the gene matches. Germline V lookup: CDR1 SGHRS, CDR2 YFSETQ. This CDR3 reads CASSLELAGVGTDTQYF. CDR3 nucleotides: TGCGCCAGCAGCTTGGAGCTAGCGGGGGTGGGAACAGATACGCAGTATTTT.

In this sample, this clone turned up once. V gene TRBV18 combines with J gene TRBJ1-4; maybe TRBD1 (5 bases). This CDR3 has 17 residues. Trimming removed 3 bases from V and 0 bases from J, with 14 bases in between. Germline V gene lookup returns CDR1 KGHSH and CDR2 LQKENI. In DNA form, the CDR3 reads TGTGCCAGCTCACCCGACGCGAAGACAGCAACTAATGAAAAACTGTTTTTT. Protein: CASSPDAKTATNEKLFF.

The chain couples TRBV29-1 to TRBJ1-2, with TRBD1 matching over 7 bases. The length of the CDR3 is 12 residues. With V trimmed by 6 bases and J by 2 bases, 3 bases remained unmatched. Per the germline V gene, CDR1 is SQVTM and CDR2 is ANQGSEA. Here the CDR3 DNA reads TGCAGCGTGGGGGGACAGAACTATGGCTACACCTTC. Protein: CSVGGQNYGYTF.

This clone was observed a handful of times. The CDR3 loop reads CASSQGRGRVGAEAFF. CDR3 DNA: TGCGCCAGCAGCCAAGGGAGGGGCAGGGTAGGCGCTGAAGCTTTCTTT. The V and J genes are TRBV23-1 and TRBJ1-1, with D possibly being TRBD1 (5 bases). TRBV23-1 is identified as an open reading frame with a role that is uncertain. The V end lost 6 bases, the J end lost 6 bases, and 23 bases lay between the germline ends. This CDR3 comprises 16 residues.

This clone showed up just a few times. The V and J genes are TRBV5-1 and TRBJ2-7; maybe TRBD1 (5 bases). The V and J ends lost 0 bases and 6 bases respectively, with 13 bases between them. Germline V lookup: CDR1 SGHRS, CDR2 YFSETQ. CDR3 length: 14 amino acids. The CDR3 DNA reads as TGCGCCAGCAGCTTGGACAGGTCGTACAGCGAGCAGTACTTC. This translates into CASSLDRSYSEQYF.

This clone appeared a few times. The germline gene is not matched at one end of the junction; a read error may be the cause. V gene TRBV10-3 combines with J gene TRBJ2-7, with a tentative D call TRBD1 (6 bases). The germline CDR1 and CDR2 sequences are ENHRY and SYGVKD. The CDR3 has 13 residues. CDR3 nucleotides: TGTGCCAGCCCCAAGGACAGCTTCTACAAGCAGTACTTC. Translated, it gives CASPKDSFYKQYF.

The chain links TRBV19 to TRBJ2-7; the D gene is possibly TRBD2 (5 bases). CDR1 and CDR2 (germline): LNHDA, SQIVND (reference sequence). There are 14 residues in the CDR3. Between the trimmed V and J ends, which lost 6 bases and 6 bases, there was a span of 18 bases. The CDR3 is CASSPRASGSEQYF. The DNA for the CDR3 is TGTGCCAGTAGCCCCCGAGCCTCGGGGAGCGAGCAGTACTTC. Variable domain in full (rest from reference TRBV19 and TRBJ2-7): DGGITQSPKYLFRKEGQNVTLSCEQNLNHDAMYWYRQDPGQGLRLIYYSQIVNDFQKGDIAEGYSVSREKKESFPLTVTSAQKNPTAFYLCASSPRASGSEQYFGPGTRLTVT.

The rearrangement joins TRBV28 to TRBJ2-6, with D hard to call. The V end lost 4 bases, the J end lost 4 bases, and 14 bases lay between the germline ends. The CDR3 totals 16 residues. From germline, CDR1 is MDHEN and CDR2 SYDVKM. Here the CDR3 reads CASSSAPWRGANVLTF. The CDR3 nucleotides are TGTGCCAGCAGTTCAGCGCCATGGCGAGGGGCCAACGTCCTGACTTTC. Full variable domain (outside the CDR3, taken from reference TRBV28 and TRBJ2-6): DVKVTQSSRYLVKRTGEKVFLECVQDMDHENMFWYRQDPGLGLRLIYFSYDVKMKEKGDIPEGYSVSREKKERFSLILESASTNQTSMYLCASSSAPWRGANVLTFGAGSRLTVL.

On this clone itself: Sequence at one end of the junction differs from germline and may be a read error. The chain links TRBV6-8 to TRBJ2-1; no firm D call. Germline CDR1 and CDR2: MNHGY and SAAAGT. The CDR3 sequence is 12 residues long. Written as DNA, the CDR3 is TGTGCCATCAGTATTCGAGGAAATGAGCAGTTCTTC. Protein: CAISIRGNEQFF.

In its sample, this clone was seen once. This chain uses TRBV28 with TRBJ1-6; maybe TRBD1 (6 bases). The CDR3 has 14 amino acids. V was shortened by 8 bases and J by 10 bases, with 18 bases between the two germline ends. Germline V gene lookup returns CDR1 MDHEN and CDR2 SYDVKM. The CDR3 sequence is CASSGGNRVSPLHF. The CDR3 DNA follows: TGTGCCAGCTCGGGTGGGAACAGGGTGTCACCCCTCCACTTT. The complete variable domain, with remaining parts taken from reference TRBV28 and TRBJ1-6, reads DVKVTQSSRYLVKRTGEKVFLECVQDMDHENMFWYRQDPGLGLRLIYFSYDVKMKEKGDIPEGYSVSREKKERFSLILESASTNQTSMYLCASSGGNRVSPLHFGNGTRLTVT.

This CDR3 is CASSQSGQGETQYF. CDR3 nucleotides: TGTGCCAGCTCACAATCGGGACAGGGTGAGACCCAGTACTTC. J is TRBJ2-5 and V is TRBV18; 9 nucleotides match TRBD1. Germline loops: CDR1 KGHSH, CDR2 LQKENI. V trimming: 4 bases; J trimming: 5 bases; junction bases outside the gene matches: 5. CDR3 length equals 14 residues.

CDR3 in DNA: TGTGCCAGCAGCTTAATCCCACTATCTCCGGGACAGGCCTATTACGAGCAGTACTTC. Protein product: CASSLIPLSPGQAYYEQYF. The V call is TRBV11-3, the J call TRBJ2-7; TRBD1 aligns across 8 bases. The CDR3 is 19 residues long. Germline V gene sequence: CDR1 SGHNT, CDR2 YENEEA. Trimming cost V 2 bases and J 4 bases; bases outside gene matches: 19.

The rearrangement uses TRBV18 and TRBJ1-2, with a possible D match to TRBD1 (6 bases). Germline V gives CDR1 KGHSH, CDR2 LQKENI. The CDR3 is made up of 16 amino acids. Trimming took 3 bases from V and 0 from J, leaving 14 bases between them. The CDR3 protein is CASSPPTGPANYGYTF. CDR3 coding DNA: TGTGCCAGCTCACCTCCGACAGGCCCCGCTAACTATGGCTACACCTTC.

The chain is built from TRBV28 and TRBJ2-1; maybe TRBD2 (6 bases). This CDR3 spans 13 amino acids. Trimming removed 7 bases from V and 7 bases from J, with 14 bases in between. Germline V lookup: CDR1 MDHEN, CDR2 SYDVKM. This chain's CDR3 is CASMLLAQNEQFF. DNA of the CDR3: TGTGCCAGCATGTTACTAGCCCAGAATGAGCAGTTCTTC.

The rearrangement uses TRBV19 and TRBJ1-1; perhaps TRBD1 as D (6 bases). The CDR3 sequence is 13 residues long. Germline CDR1 LNHDA, CDR2 SQIVND (reference sequence). V gave up 5 bases and J gave up 7 bases, with 14 bases separating them. CDR3 amino acids: CASSLQIRGEAFF. The CDR3 nucleotides read TGTGCCAGTAGTCTACAAATCAGGGGTGAAGCTTTCTTT.